This T cell receptor (beta chain) was captured by sequencing in a study of blood T cell repertoires in COVID-19. CDR1 is SGDLS and CDR2 is YYNGEE in the germline V gene. The CDR3 is made up of 13 amino acids. Between the trimmed V and J ends, which lost 4 bases and 6 bases, there was a span of 11 bases. Only in-frame clones appear in the TCRdb table, and some are missing; sequencing was by immunoSEQ multiplex PCR. This sample has 250,000 to 350,000 clones, with about 90% found just once. This TCR derives from a woman aged 50 to 60 who had recovered from COVID-19. Sample: peripheral blood. The chain has TRBV9 and TRBJ2-1; no reliable D call. The CDR3 reads CASSIRFSNEQFF. The CDR3 nucleotides read TGTGCCAGCAGCATCCGGTTTTCCAATGAGCAGTTCTTC.